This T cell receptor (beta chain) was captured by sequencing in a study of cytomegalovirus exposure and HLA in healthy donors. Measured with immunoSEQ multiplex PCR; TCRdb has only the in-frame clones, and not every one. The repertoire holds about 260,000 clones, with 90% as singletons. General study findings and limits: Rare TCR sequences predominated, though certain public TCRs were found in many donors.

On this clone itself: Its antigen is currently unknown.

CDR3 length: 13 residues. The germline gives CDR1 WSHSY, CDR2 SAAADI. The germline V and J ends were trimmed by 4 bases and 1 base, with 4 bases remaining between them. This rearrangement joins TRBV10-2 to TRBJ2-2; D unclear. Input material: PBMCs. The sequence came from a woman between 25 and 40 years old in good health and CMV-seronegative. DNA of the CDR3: TGCGCCAGCAGTGCTATGAACACCGGGGAGCTGTTTTTT. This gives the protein CASSAMNTGELFF.